The table lists the clone carrying this T cell receptor beta chain with a few counts. Its target is unknown. Indicated time point: patch test 2, 6 weeks after DPC sensitization. Treatment of the sample: therapeutic diphenylcyclopropenone sensitization with weekly scalp DPC. The study used a library that attached unique molecular identifiers to individual cDNA molecules. TCRdb itself ran the RACE reads through MiXCR, one entry per CDR3 protein. This sample yields approximately 89,000 distinct CDR3 sequences, of which 6.5% to 8% are seen a single time; roughly 1.4% belongs to the top ten. These data come from a study of human T cells and chemical hapten exposure. Study-level information: Upper inner arm skin measuring approximately 2 cm by approximately 2 cm received 2% DPC for sensitization. Upper-back patches of 0.01% DPC were read at 6 days. Study-level points and caveats: Significantly more large CDR3 similarity clusters were formed by expanded TCRs than by controls.

CDR1 and CDR2 (germline): LGHNT, FRNRAP. There are 13 residues in the CDR3. Trimming took 4 bases from V and 3 from J, leaving 10 bases between them. Specimen: whole blood, collected in connection with sensitization to the hapten diphenylcyclopropenone (DPC). This chain uses TRBV12-5 with TRBJ2-7; D gene ambiguous. The TCR comes from a woman in her twenties or thirties with alopecia areata. Some clones in this sample may be carry-over from other donors' samples. Here the CDR3 DNA reads TGTGCTAGTGGTTCCGGGCCCAACTACGAGCAGTACTTC. Its translation: CASGSGPNYEQYF.